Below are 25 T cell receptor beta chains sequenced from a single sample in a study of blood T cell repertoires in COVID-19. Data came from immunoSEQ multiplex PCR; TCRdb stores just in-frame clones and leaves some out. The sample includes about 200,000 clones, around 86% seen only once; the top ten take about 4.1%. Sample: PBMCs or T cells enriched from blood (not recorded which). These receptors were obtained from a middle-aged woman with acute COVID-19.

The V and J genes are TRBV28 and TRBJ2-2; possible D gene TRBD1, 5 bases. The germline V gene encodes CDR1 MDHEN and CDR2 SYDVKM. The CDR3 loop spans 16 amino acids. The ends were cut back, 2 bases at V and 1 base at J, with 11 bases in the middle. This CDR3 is CASSLNKQVNTGELFF. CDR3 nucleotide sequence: TGTGCCAGCAGTTTAAACAAACAGGTGAACACCGGGGAGCTGTTTTTT.

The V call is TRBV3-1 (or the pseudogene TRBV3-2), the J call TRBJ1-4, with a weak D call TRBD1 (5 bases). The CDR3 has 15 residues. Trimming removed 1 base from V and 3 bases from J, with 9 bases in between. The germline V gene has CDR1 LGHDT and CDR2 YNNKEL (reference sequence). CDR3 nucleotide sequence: TGTGCCAGCAGCCAAGGACAGTCTCCTAATGAAAAACTGTTTTTT. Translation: CASSQGQSPNEKLFF.

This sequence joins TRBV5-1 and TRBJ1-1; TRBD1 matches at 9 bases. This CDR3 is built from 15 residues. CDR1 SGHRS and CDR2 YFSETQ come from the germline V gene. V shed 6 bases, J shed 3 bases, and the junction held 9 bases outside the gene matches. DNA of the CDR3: TGCGCCAGCAAAACACAGGGGGCGATGGACACTGAAGCTTTCTTT. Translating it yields CASKTQGAMDTEAFF.

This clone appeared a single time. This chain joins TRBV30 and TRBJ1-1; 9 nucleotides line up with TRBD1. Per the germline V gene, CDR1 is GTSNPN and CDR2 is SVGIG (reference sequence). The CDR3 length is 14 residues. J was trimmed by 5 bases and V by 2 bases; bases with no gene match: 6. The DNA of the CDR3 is TGTGCCTGGAGTCTCACAGGGGGCAAAACTGAAGCTTTCTTT. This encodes CAWSLTGGKTEAFF.

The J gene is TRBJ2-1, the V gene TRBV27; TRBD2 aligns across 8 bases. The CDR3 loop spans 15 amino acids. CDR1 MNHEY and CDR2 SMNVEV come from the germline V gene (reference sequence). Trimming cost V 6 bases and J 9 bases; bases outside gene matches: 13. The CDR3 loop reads CASRSRVGSGTEQFF. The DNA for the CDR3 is TGTGCCAGCAGATCCCGGGTTGGTAGCGGGACTGAGCAGTTCTTC.

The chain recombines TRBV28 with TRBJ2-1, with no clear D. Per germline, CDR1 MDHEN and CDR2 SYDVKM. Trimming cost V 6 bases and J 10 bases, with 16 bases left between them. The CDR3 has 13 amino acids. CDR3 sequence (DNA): TGTGCCAGCAGCCACCCGCCAGTTTTGGAGCAGTTCTTC. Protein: CASSHPPVLEQFF.

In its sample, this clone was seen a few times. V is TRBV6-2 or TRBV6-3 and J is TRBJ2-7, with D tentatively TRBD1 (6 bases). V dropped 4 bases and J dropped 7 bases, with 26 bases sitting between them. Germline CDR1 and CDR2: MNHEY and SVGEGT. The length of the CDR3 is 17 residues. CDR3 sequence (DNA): TGTGCCAGCAGTTCCCCTTCGGTGTATGGTAGGGGGAAAGAGCAGTACTTC. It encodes CASSSPSVYGRGKEQYF.

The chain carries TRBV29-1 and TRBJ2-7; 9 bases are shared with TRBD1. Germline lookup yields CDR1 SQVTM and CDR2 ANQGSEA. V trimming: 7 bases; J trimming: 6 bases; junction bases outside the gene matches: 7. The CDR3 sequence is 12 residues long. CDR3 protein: CSGGTGSGEQYF. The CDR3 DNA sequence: TGCAGCGGGGGGACAGGGTCGGGCGAGCAGTACTTC.

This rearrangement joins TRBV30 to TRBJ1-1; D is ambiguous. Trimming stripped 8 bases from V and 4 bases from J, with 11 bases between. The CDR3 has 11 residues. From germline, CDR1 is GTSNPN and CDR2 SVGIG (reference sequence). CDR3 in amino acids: CARGEGTEAFF. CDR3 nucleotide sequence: TGTGCCCGTGGGGAGGGCACTGAAGCTTTCTTT.

CDR3 residues: CASSLSYPEQYF. The CDR3 DNA sequence: TGTGCCAGCAGCCTAAGTTACCCCGAGCAGTACTTC. The gene calls are TRBV28 and TRBJ2-7, with unresolved D. V was trimmed by 6 bases and J by 6 bases, leaving 12 bases between them. The CDR3 spans 12 residues. Germline CDR1 reads MDHEN; CDR2 reads SYDVKM.

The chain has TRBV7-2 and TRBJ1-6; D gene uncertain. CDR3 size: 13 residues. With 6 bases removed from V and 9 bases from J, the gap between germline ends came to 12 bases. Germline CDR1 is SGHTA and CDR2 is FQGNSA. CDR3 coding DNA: TGTGCCAGCAGTTCCGAGACATTTTCACCCCTCCACTTT. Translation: CASSSETFSPLHF.

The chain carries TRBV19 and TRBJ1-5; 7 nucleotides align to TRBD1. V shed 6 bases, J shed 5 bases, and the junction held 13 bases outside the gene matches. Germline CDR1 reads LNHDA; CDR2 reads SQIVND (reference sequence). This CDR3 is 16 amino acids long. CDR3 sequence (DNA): TGTGCCAGTAGCAAAGATAACAGGGGAGAGGATCAGCCCCAGCATTTT. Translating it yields CASSKDNRGEDQPQHF.

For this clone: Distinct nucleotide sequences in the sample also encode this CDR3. CDR3 coding DNA: TGTGCCAGCAGCCGGACAGGTACCTACGAGCAGTACTTC. This gives the protein CASSRTGTYEQYF. The chain employs TRBV27 and TRBJ2-7, with 7 bases that match TRBD1. The CDR3 totals 13 residues. V shed 6 bases and J 2 bases; nucleotides not matched to a gene: 4. The germline V gene encodes CDR1 MNHEY and CDR2 SMNVEV (reference sequence).

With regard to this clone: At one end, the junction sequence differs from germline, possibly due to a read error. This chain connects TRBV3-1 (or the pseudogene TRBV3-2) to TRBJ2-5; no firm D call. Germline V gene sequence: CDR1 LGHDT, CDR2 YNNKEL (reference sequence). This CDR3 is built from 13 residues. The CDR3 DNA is TGTGCCAGCAGCCAAGACGTGCCGTTGGCGGTGGACTTC. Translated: CASSQDVPLAVDF.

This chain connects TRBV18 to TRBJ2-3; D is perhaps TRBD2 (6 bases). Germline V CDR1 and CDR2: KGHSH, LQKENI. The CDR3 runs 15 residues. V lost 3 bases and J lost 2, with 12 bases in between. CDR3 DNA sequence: TGTGCCAGCTCACCCGAGGGACTTTCCACAGATACGCAGTATTTT. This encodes CASSPEGLSTDTQYF.

The CDR3 bases are TGTGCCAGCAGCCAAGACCGGGACAGCGCCTATAATTCACCCCTCCACTTT. This gives the protein CASSQDRDSAYNSPLHF. The chain carries TRBV5-4 and TRBJ1-6; 7 positions match TRBD1. The ends lost 4 bases at V and 2 bases at J; junction bases unmatched: 9. The CDR3 has 17 residues. Germline CDR1 and CDR2: SGHNT and YYREEE (reference sequence).

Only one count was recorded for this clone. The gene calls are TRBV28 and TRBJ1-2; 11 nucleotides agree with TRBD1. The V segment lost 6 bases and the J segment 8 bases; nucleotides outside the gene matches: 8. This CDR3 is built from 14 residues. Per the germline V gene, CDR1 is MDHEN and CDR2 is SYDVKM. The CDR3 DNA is TGTGCCAGCAGCCAAGGGGACAGGGGGGTCGGCTACACCTTC. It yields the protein CASSQGDRGVGYTF.

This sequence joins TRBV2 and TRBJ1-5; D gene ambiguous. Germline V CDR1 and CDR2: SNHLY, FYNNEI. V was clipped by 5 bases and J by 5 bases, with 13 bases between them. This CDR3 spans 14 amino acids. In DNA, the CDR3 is TGTGCCAGCAGTTACGGGGAGAGGGATCAGCCCCAGCATTTT. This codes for CASSYGERDQPQHF. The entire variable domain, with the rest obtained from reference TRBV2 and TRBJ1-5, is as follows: EPEVTQTPSHQVTQMGQEVILRCVPISNHLYFYWYRQILGQKVEFLVSFYNNEISEKSEIFDDQFSVERPDGSNFTLKIRSTKLEDSAMYFCASSYGERDQPQHFGDGTRLSIL.

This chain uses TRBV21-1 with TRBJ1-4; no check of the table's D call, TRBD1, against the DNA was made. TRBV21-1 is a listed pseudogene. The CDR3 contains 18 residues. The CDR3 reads CASSPQRTACLSNEKLFF. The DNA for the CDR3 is TGTGCCAGCAGCCCCCAAAGGACAGCCTGTCTCTCTAATGAAAAACTGTTTTTT.

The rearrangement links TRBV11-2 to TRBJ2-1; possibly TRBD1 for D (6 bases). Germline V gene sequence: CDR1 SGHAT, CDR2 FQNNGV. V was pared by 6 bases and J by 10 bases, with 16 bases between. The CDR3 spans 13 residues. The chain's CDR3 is CASSVGFQGEQFF. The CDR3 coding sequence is TGTGCCAGCAGTGTGGGTTTTCAGGGGGAGCAGTTCTTC.

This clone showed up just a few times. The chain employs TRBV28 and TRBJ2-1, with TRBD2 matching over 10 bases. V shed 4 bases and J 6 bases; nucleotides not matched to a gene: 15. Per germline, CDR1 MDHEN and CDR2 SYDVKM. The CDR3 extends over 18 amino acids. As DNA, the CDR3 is TGTGCCAGCAGTTCACCCCTCCAGGAAGCGGGAGGGGTCAATGAGCAGTTCTTC. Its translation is CASSSPLQEAGGVNEQFF.

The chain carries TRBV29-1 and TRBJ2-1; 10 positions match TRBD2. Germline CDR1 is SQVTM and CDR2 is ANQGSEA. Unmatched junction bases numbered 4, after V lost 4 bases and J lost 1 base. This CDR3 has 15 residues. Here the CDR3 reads CSVGTSGSSYNEQFF. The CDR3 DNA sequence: TGCAGCGTTGGGACTAGCGGAAGTTCCTACAATGAGCAGTTCTTC.

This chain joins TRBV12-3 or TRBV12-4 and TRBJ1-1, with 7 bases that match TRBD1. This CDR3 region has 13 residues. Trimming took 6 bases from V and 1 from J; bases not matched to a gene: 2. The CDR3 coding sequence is TGTGCCAGCAGGGGGACAGCGAACACTGAAGCTTTCTTT. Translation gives CASRGTANTEAFF.

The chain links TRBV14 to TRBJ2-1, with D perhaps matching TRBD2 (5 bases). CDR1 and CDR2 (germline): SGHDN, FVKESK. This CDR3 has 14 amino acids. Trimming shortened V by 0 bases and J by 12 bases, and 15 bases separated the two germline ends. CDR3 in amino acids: CASSQETRGSGQFF. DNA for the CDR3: TGTGCCAGCAGCCAAGAGACCCGGGGTTCTGGGCAGTTCTTC.

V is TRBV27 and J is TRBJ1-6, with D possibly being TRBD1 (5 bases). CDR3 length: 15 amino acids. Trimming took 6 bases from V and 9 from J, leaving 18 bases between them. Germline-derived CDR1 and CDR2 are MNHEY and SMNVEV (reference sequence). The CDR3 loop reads CASSRQTGEGSPLHF. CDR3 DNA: TGTGCCAGCAGCCGACAGACGGGGGAGGGTTCACCCCTCCACTTT.